The next 29 T cell receptor beta chains were all read from a single sample in a study of blood T cells in healthy people across ages (dated by TCRdb to about 2015). The method was 5' RACE. The sequencer listed for this sample is Illumina HiSeq 2500. A second PCR of 7 to 11 cycles was performed with a sample-barcoded 5' primer and a J-beta primer mix. The raw public data were reprocessed by TCRdb itself: fastp quality trimming at Q25, MiXCR clonotype calling, in-frame beta chains only. All rows with the same CDR3 protein become a single entry with the most common DNA and genes. The sample yields under 1,000,000 distinct CDR3 sequences; about 47% were counted once. The top ten constitute about a sixth of the sample. The sample comprised blood. Source of these receptors: an elderly man in good health.

As concerns this clonotype: A single base separates this from a much larger clone, so it may be a read error. This chain uses TRBV4-3 with TRBJ2-7; 7 positions agree with TRBD2. This CDR3 is 16 amino acids long. CDR1 is LGHNA, CDR2 YSLEER, per germline. V shed 4 bases and J 7 bases; nucleotides not matched to a gene: 16. In DNA form, the CDR3 reads TGCGCCAGCAGCCTCGGACTAGAAAAGAGTTACAATGAGCAGTACTTC. Protein: CASSLGLEKSYNEQYF.

This chain uses TRBV4-2 with TRBJ2-2, with a tentative D call TRBD1 (6 bases). Germline V gene lookup returns CDR1 LGHNA and CDR2 YNFKEQ. Trimming pared 4 bases from V and 7 bases from J, leaving 16 bases between. The CDR3 is made up of 15 amino acids. The CDR3 loop is CASSLGGGGNGELFF. The DNA for the CDR3 is TGTGCCAGCAGCCTTGGGGGTGGGGGCAACGGGGAGCTGTTTTTT.

J is TRBJ2-3 and V is TRBV20-1, with a possible D match to TRBD2 (6 bases). Germline V gives CDR1 DFQATT, CDR2 SNEGSKA (reference sequence). This CDR3 has 14 residues. Trimming cost V 3 bases and J 2 bases, with 12 bases left between them. In DNA, the CDR3 is TGCAGTGCTAGGCCGGCGGGGCCCACAGATACGCAGTATTTT. It translates to CSARPAGPTDTQYF.

The chain combines TRBV4-2 with TRBJ2-5; 7 positions agree with TRBD1. Germline trimming cut 2 bases from V and 4 bases from J; bases unmatched to any gene: 4. The CDR3 spans 14 residues. The V gene's germline CDR1 is LGHNA and CDR2 YNFKEQ. The CDR3 DNA follows: TGTGCCAGCAGCCAAAACAGGGGAGCAGAGACCCAGTACTTC. Its translation: CASSQNRGAETQYF.

Notes on this clonotype: A read error may produce the germline difference seen at one junction end. This rearrangement joins TRBV2 to TRBJ2-1; TRBD2 agrees at 11 bases. The CDR3 extends over 17 amino acids. Germline CDR1 and CDR2: SNHLY and FYNNEI. The CDR3 is CASAVSSGRNSDNEQFF. The CDR3 DNA follows: TGTGCCAGCGCAGTCTCTAGCGGGAGGAACTCCGACAATGAGCAGTTCTTC.

The V gene is TRBV29-1, the J gene TRBJ2-1, with D perhaps matching TRBD1 or TRBD2 (6 bases each). The CDR3 is 12 residues long. Trimming removed 0 bases from V and 9 bases from J, with 9 bases in between. From germline, CDR1 is SQVTM and CDR2 ANQGSEA. CDR3 in DNA: TGCAGCGTTGAAGAGGGGGGCCTTGAGCAGTTCTTC. Its protein is CSVEEGGLEQFF.

The V call is TRBV9, the J call TRBJ2-1; D unclear. V shed 4 bases and J shed 1 base, with 9 bases lying between them. The CDR3 has 14 residues. Germline CDR1 SGDLS, CDR2 YYNGEE. This chain's CDR3 is CASSPGRSYNEQFF. The CDR3 region has the DNA TGTGCCAGCAGCCCGGGCCGGTCCTACAATGAGCAGTTCTTC.

This clonotype was detected a few times. The chain uses TRBV28 and TRBJ1-5; 7 bases match TRBD1. The V segment lost 3 bases and the J segment 3 bases; nucleotides outside the gene matches: 2. CDR1 is MDHEN, CDR2 SYDVKM, per germline. The CDR3 covers 14 residues. The CDR3 spells CASSLGQPNQPQHF. The CDR3 region has the DNA TGTGCCAGCAGTTTGGGACAGCCCAATCAGCCCCAGCATTTT.

This rearrangement joins TRBV20-1 to TRBJ2-3, with D possibly matching TRBD2 (6 bases). The CDR3 extends over 15 amino acids. Germline V gives CDR1 DFQATT, CDR2 SNEGSKA (reference sequence). Trimming removed 5 bases at V and 2 bases at J, with 17 bases between. The CDR3 protein is CSAAIAEANTDTQYF. In DNA, the CDR3 is TGCAGTGCTGCAATAGCGGAAGCCAACACAGATACGCAGTATTTT.

V and J are TRBV20-1 and TRBJ2-2; possible D gene TRBD2, 5 bases. This CDR3 contains 16 residues. With 0 bases removed from V and 7 bases from J, the gap between germline ends came to 18 bases. Germline V CDR1 and CDR2: DFQATT, SNEGSKA (reference sequence). CDR3 DNA: TGCAGTGCTAGAGATCGGCGACACCCCGGGGACGGGGAGCTGTTTTTT. Translated, it gives CSARDRRHPGDGELFF.

In this sample, this clonotype turned up a few times. CDR3 protein: CASRTGTSEKNIQYF. In DNA form, the CDR3 reads TGTGCCAGCAGAACCGGGACTAGCGAAAAAAACATTCAGTACTTC. The chain has TRBV6-5 and TRBJ2-4; TRBD2 agrees at 10 bases. This CDR3 has 15 residues. Trimming removed 6 bases from V and 4 bases from J; junction bases left unmatched: 6. The germline gives CDR1 MNHEY, CDR2 SVGAGI.

CDR3 DNA: TGTGCCATCAGTGAGTCGGGGATCCTCACAGATACGCAGTATTTT. The encoded protein is CAISESGILTDTQYF. The chain couples TRBV10-3 to TRBJ2-3; D remains unclear. The germline V and J ends were trimmed by 0 bases and 2 bases, with 9 bases remaining between them. Germline V lookup: CDR1 ENHRY, CDR2 SYGVKD. This CDR3 contains 15 residues.

This clonotype showed up just once. V gene TRBV11-1 combines with J gene TRBJ1-1; 10 nucleotides match TRBD1. With V trimmed by 5 bases and J by 2 bases, 5 bases remained unmatched. The CDR3 contains 15 residues. Looked up from germline, CDR1 is SGHAT and CDR2 is FQDESV (reference sequence). In DNA form, the CDR3 reads TGTGCCAGCAGCAAAGACAGGGGGCCTAACACTGAAGCTTTCTTT. It encodes CASSKDRGPNTEAFF.

For this clonotype: A single base separates this from a much larger clone, so it may be a read error. This sequence joins TRBV5-1 and TRBJ2-3, with D maybe TRBD2 (5 bases). In germline, CDR1 is SGHRS, CDR2 YFSETQ. CDR3 length equals 14 residues. This chain's CDR3 is CTSAPWGVTDTQYF. The CDR3 nucleotides read TGCACCAGCGCTCCCTGGGGAGTTACAGATACGCAGTATTTT.

This chain connects TRBV29-1 to TRBJ2-1; 9 bases map to TRBD2. Per germline, CDR1 SQVTM and CDR2 ANQGSEA. V shed 7 bases, J shed 1 base, and the junction held 8 bases outside the gene matches. The CDR3 sequence is 15 residues long. The CDR3 is CSAGSLAGSYNEQFF. Written as DNA, the CDR3 is TGCAGCGCTGGTTCCCTAGCGGGATCCTACAATGAGCAGTTCTTC.

V usage is TRBV7-9 and J usage is TRBJ2-1, with 7 bases that match TRBD2. The CDR3 length is 15 residues. Germline V lookup: CDR1 SEHNR, CDR2 FQNEAQ (reference sequence). CDR3 nucleotides: TGTGCAGGAGGTGCCAAGCGGGGTCCGTCCTACGAGCAGTTCTTC. Translated: CAGGAKRGPSYEQFF.

This clonotype was observed at least ten times. The V and J genes are TRBV20-1 and TRBJ2-5, with 8 bases aligning to TRBD2. The CDR3 runs 15 residues. Germline CDR1 and CDR2: DFQATT and SNEGSKA (reference sequence). V was clipped by 5 bases and J by 2 bases; unmatched bases: 10. The CDR3, as DNA: TGCAGTGCTGGCTATAGCGGGATCGAACAAGAGACCCAGTACTTC. Protein product: CSAGYSGIEQETQYF.

The chain links TRBV3-1 to TRBJ1-1; D uncertain. V dropped 2 bases and J dropped 1 base, with 11 bases sitting between them. The length of the CDR3 is 15 residues. Germline V gene lookup returns CDR1 LGHDT and CDR2 YNNKEL (reference sequence). Here the CDR3 DNA reads TGTGCCAGCAGCCAATCCGGCACGGCGAACACTGAAGCTTTCTTT. It encodes CASSQSGTANTEAFF.

This clonotype was observed many times. The CDR3 protein is CSAGTSGGLNEQFF. The CDR3 DNA reads TGCAGTGCCGGAACTAGCGGGGGACTCAATGAGCAGTTCTTC. The J gene is TRBJ2-1, the V gene TRBV20-1, with 11 positions matching TRBD2. The CDR3 has 14 residues. J lost 6 bases, V lost 6 bases, and 7 bases had no gene match. Germline V gene data show CDR1 as DFQATT and CDR2 as SNEGSKA (reference sequence).

V gene TRBV28 combines with J gene TRBJ2-5, with D possibly matching TRBD1 (6 bases). The germline V gene has CDR1 MDHEN and CDR2 SYDVKM. The ends were cut back, 8 bases at V and 11 bases at J, with 21 bases in the middle. CDR3 length equals 13 residues. CDR3 nucleotide sequence: TGTGCCAGCCGCCGGGACATACCTACGAAGCAGTACTTC. Encoded protein: CASRRDIPTKQYF.

V is TRBV10-1 and J is TRBJ1-1; D not certain. CDR1 is WNHNN, CDR2 SYGVQD, per germline (reference sequence). V was shortened by 4 bases and J by 1 base, with 7 bases between the two germline ends. The CDR3 loop spans 13 amino acids. The CDR3 DNA reads TGCGCCAGCAGTGGGGGAGAGAACACTGAAGCTTTCTTT. Protein: CASSGGENTEAFF.

The chain couples TRBV30 to TRBJ1-6, with 7 bases that match TRBD1. Trimming removed 0 bases from V and 4 bases from J; junction bases left unmatched: 3. The germline gives CDR1 GTSNPN, CDR2 SVGIG (reference sequence). The CDR3 consists of 15 residues. The CDR3 spells CAWSVGTDYNSPLHF. CDR3 in DNA: TGTGCCTGGAGTGTAGGGACAGATTATAATTCACCCCTCCACTTT.

The chain recombines TRBV27 with TRBJ2-1; TRBD2 agrees at 10 bases. The CDR3 is 17 residues long. Germline V gene data show CDR1 as MNHEY and CDR2 as SMNVEV (reference sequence). With 4 bases clipped from V and 0 bases from J, the junction kept 6 bases outside the gene matches. The DNA for the CDR3 is TGTGCCAGCAGTTCTAGCGGGAGTAGGTTCTCCTACAATGAGCAGTTCTTC. This translates into CASSSSGSRFSYNEQFF.

J is TRBJ2-7 and V is TRBV6-2 or TRBV6-3; 7 nucleotides match TRBD1. Trimming took 5 bases from V and 2 from J; bases not matched to a gene: 6. Germline V gene data show CDR1 as MNHEY and CDR2 as SVGEGT. The CDR3 spans 14 residues. As DNA, the CDR3 is TGTGCCAGCAGTGCCGACAGGGCGGCCTACGAGCAGTACTTC. Translation: CASSADRAAYEQYF.

The CDR3 loop is CASSSLSYSSTDTQYF. In nucleotides, the CDR3 is TGTGCCAGCAGTTCCCTCTCATACTCGTCCACAGATACGCAGTATTTT. V and J are TRBV6-6 and TRBJ2-3; D uncertain. The V gene's germline CDR1 is MNHNY and CDR2 SVGAGI (reference sequence). The germline V and J ends were trimmed by 4 bases and 2 bases, with 16 bases remaining between them. CDR3 size: 16 residues.

J is TRBJ2-7 and V is TRBV28; 8 bases agree with TRBD1. After removal of 6 bases from V and 5 bases from J, the junction contained 15 bases not matched to a gene. Germline CDR1 reads MDHEN; CDR2 reads SYDVKM. This CDR3 region has 16 residues. CDR3 sequence (DNA): TGTGCCAGCAGCCGCTGGGACAGGCCACCTCTTGACGAGCAGTACTTC. It encodes CASSRWDRPPLDEQYF.

This chain connects TRBV29-1 to TRBJ2-3, with D perhaps TRBD2 (6 bases). The CDR3 runs 13 residues. Trimming left V 7 bases short and J 0 bases short, with 11 bases between. CDR1 and CDR2 (germline): SQVTM, ANQGSEA. The CDR3 DNA sequence: TGCAGCGCCCTAGCGCCTAGCACAGATACGCAGTATTTT. Translation: CSALAPSTDTQYF.

The chain recombines TRBV7-2 with TRBJ2-1; 7 bases are shared with TRBD1. V lost 4 bases to trimming and J lost 2 bases; unmatched junction nucleotides: 8. From germline, CDR1 is SGHTA and CDR2 FQGNSA. This CDR3 spans 16 amino acids. CDR3 sequence reads: CASSSALGQTYNEQFF. The CDR3 nucleotides read TGTGCCAGCAGCTCCGCCCTGGGACAGACCTACAATGAGCAGTTCTTC.

There are many counts of this clonotype. The rearrangement joins TRBV5-1 to TRBJ2-1; no reliable D call. The CDR3 has 15 residues. Germline V gene lookup returns CDR1 SGHRS and CDR2 YFSETQ. V lost 5 bases and J lost 0, with 12 bases in between. CDR3: CASRPSPSSYNEQFF. CDR3 in DNA: TGCGCCAGCAGACCCAGCCCGAGCTCCTACAATGAGCAGTTCTTC. The full variable domain, rest sourced from reference TRBV5-1 and TRBJ2-1, is KAGVTQTPRYLIKTRGQQVTLSCSPISGHRSVSWYQQTPGQGLQFLFEYFSETQRNKGNFPGRFSGRQFSNSRSEMNVSTLELGDSALYLCASRPSPSSYNEQFFGPGTRLTVL.